The T cell receptor (beta chain) described here comes from a study of blood T cell repertoires in COVID-19. Study in general: The United States, Italy and Spain supplied acute and convalescent COVID-19 samples.

TCRdb's copy holds only in-frame clones and misses some; the assay was immunoSEQ multiplex PCR. This sample has 90,000 to 150,000 clones; roughly 83% occur once, and the top ten carry roughly 4%. From germline, CDR1 is GTSNPN and CDR2 SVGIG (reference sequence). There are 13 residues in the CDR3. The V gene end was trimmed by 2 bases and the J gene end by 6 bases; junction bases not matched to a gene: 3. The chain is built from TRBV30 and TRBJ1-4, with 7 bases fitting TRBD1. Sequences were obtained from peripheral blood. The receptor's source is a woman aged 80 or over with acute or convalescent COVID-19. The CDR3 here is CAWSQGVDEKLFF. The CDR3 DNA follows: TGTGCCTGGAGTCAGGGGGTAGATGAAAAACTGTTTTTT.